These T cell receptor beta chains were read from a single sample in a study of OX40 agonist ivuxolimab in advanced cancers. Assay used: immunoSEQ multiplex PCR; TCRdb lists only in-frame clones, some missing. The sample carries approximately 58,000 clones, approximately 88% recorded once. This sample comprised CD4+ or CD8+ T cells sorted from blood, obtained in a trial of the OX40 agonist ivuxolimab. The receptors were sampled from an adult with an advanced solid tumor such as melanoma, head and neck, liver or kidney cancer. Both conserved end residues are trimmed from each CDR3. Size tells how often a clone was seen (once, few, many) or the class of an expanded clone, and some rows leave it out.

cdr3_aa: ASSDWGDPIGTEAF
j_call: TRBJ1-1
clone_size: NA
v_call: TRBV19

cdr3_aa: ASRTDGRSGNTIY
j_call: TRBJ1-3
clone_size: NA
v_call: TRBV2

cdr3_aa: AWEAGMNTGELF
j_call: TRBJ2-2
clone_size: NA
v_call: TRBV30

cdr3_aa: ASSTRQGDGNTIY
j_call: TRBJ1-3
clone_size: NA
v_call: TRBV11-2

cdr3_aa: ASRKEGNQPQH
j_call: TRBJ1-5
clone_size: large
v_call: TRBV2

cdr3_aa: SVEKADSPEKLF
j_call: TRBJ1-4
clone_size: NA
v_call: TRBV29-1

cdr3_aa: ASSLIAGGEQY
j_call: TRBJ2-7
clone_size: NA
v_call: TRBV5-4

cdr3_aa: ASSQDGRRPQH
j_call: TRBJ1-5
clone_size: NA
v_call: TRBV4-1

cdr3_aa: ASWTGGGNEQY
j_call: TRBJ2-7
clone_size: NA
v_call: TRBV2

cdr3_aa: ASSTAAANVLT
j_call: TRBJ2-6
clone_size: NA
v_call: TRBV7-9

cdr3_aa: ASSSPGGPGETQY
j_call: TRBJ2-5
clone_size: NA
v_call: TRBV19

cdr3_aa: ASSQDPRGGYEQY
j_call: NA
clone_size: NA
v_call: TRBV14

cdr3_aa: ASSYLSLYEQF
j_call: TRBJ2-1
clone_size: NA
v_call: TRBV28